These 2 T cell receptor beta chains were sequenced from one sample in a study of blood T cells in healthy people across ages (dated by TCRdb to the mid-2010s). Libraries were prepared through 5' RACE. The reads were generated on an Illumina HiSeq 2500. A second PCR of roughly 7 to 12 cycles was performed with a sample-barcoded 5' primer and a J-beta primer mix. The public reads were run again by TCRdb, first through fastp at Q25 and then through MiXCR, and only productive beta chains were kept. Rows matching on CDR3 protein sequence are summarized as one entry with the most common DNA and genes. The sample includes about 730,000 distinct CDR3 sequences, with approximately 43% observed a single time. The ten largest clones take up 20% to 25% of the sample. Material: blood. All receptors come from a woman aged 55-69 years in good health.

The chain couples TRBV5-6 to TRBJ1-1; 8 bases align to TRBD1. The V and J ends lost 1 base and 6 bases, in that order; junction bases with no gene match: 8. The CDR3 totals 15 residues. Per the germline V gene, CDR1 is SGHDT and CDR2 is YYEEEE. CDR3 DNA: TGTGCCAGCAGCTTGTACCAGGGGGCTAAGGCTGAAGCTTTCTTT. Protein product: CASSLYQGAKAEAFF.

This chain links TRBV7-3 with TRBJ2-2; TRBD2 is a possible D gene (7 bases). Germline V gene sequence: CDR1 SGHTA, CDR2 FQGTGA. The V and J ends lost 5 bases and 5 bases respectively, with 15 bases between them. This CDR3 has 15 amino acids. DNA of the CDR3: TGTGCCAGCAGCCAAGGGGGGGCGAGTACCGGGGAGCTGTTTTTT. It specifies CASSQGGASTGELFF.